This TCR beta chain was obtained from a study of blood T cell repertoires in COVID-19. Study-level background: The origin of the acute and convalescent COVID-19 samples was the United States, Italy and Spain. In each case, the material was cDNA or gDNA derived from T cells, B-cell-depleted T cells, or PBMCs.

The V end lost 4 bases, the J end lost 9 bases, and 14 bases lay between the germline ends. The CDR3 covers 14 residues. The germline gives CDR1 SGHRS, CDR2 YFSETQ. Authors' processing steps: Quantification of nucleated cells was approximated via reference gene primer amplification. Assay: immunoSEQ multiplex PCR; the TCRdb copy retains only in-frame clones and omits some. Clone size and V and J calls were adopted from that table, with D and trimming inferred from the DNA. The table lists 15,000 to 20,000 clones, roughly four fifths of them singletons, with about 14% in the top ten. The chain has TRBV5-1 and TRBJ1-6; D perhaps matches TRBD1 (5 bases). Sequencing used peripheral blood. The source of this sequence is a man aged 40-55 years with active or convalescent COVID-19. CDR3 DNA: TGCGCCAGCAGCCCGGGACTCGTAGGTTCACCCCTCCACTTT. Protein product: CASSPGLVGSPLHF.